This T cell receptor beta chain derives from a study of cytomegalovirus exposure and HLA in healthy donors. Overall study findings and caveats: The study put some 150 TCR beta chains on its list as cytomegalovirus-associated.

Sequencing was performed with immunoSEQ multiplex PCR; in TCRdb, only in-frame clones are kept and a portion is missing. The profile covers under 300,000 clones, with approximately 83% appearing a single time and about 1.2% taken by the ten largest. The CDR3 loop spans 15 amino acids. Germline CDR1 reads MNHEY; CDR2 reads SMNVEV (reference sequence). Trimming at V came to 3 bases and at J to 5 bases, leaving 9 bases not matched to a gene. The donors were members of the validation cohort comprising over a hundred subjects, separate from the roughly 730-subject first cohort. This clone was observed a single time. Its matching antigen is unknown.

This clonotype originated in a woman aged 25 to 39 in good health and CMV-seropositive. The V and J genes are TRBV27 and TRBJ2-7, with 8 bases lining up with TRBD2. The sample was PBMCs. CDR3 coding DNA: TGTGCCAGCAGTTTTAGGGTAGCGGGATTTGACGAGCAGTACTTC. Amino acid sequence: CASSFRVAGFDEQYF.